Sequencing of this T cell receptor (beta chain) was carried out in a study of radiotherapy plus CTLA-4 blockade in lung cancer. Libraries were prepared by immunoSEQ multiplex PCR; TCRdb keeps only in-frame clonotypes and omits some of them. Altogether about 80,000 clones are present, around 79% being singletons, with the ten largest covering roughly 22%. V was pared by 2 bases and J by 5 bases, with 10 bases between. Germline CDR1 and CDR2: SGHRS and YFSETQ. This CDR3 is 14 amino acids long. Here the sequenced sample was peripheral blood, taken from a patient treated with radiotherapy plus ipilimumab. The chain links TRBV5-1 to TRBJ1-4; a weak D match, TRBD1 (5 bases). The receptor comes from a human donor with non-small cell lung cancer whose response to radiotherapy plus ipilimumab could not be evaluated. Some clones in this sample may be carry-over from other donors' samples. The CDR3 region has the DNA TGCGCCAGCAGCTTAACGACAGTCAATGAAAAACTGTTTTTT. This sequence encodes CASSLTTVNEKLFF.